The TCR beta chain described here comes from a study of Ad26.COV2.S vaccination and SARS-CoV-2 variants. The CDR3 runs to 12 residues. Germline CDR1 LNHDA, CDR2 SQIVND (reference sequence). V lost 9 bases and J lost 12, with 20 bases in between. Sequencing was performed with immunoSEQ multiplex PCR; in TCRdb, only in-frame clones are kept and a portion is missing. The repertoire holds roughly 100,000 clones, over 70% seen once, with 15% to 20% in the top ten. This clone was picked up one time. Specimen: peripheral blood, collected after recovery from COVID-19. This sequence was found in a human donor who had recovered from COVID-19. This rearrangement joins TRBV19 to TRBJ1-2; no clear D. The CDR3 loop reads CASTARGEAHTF. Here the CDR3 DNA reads TGTGCCAGCACTGCCCGGGGAGAGGCGCACACCTTC.